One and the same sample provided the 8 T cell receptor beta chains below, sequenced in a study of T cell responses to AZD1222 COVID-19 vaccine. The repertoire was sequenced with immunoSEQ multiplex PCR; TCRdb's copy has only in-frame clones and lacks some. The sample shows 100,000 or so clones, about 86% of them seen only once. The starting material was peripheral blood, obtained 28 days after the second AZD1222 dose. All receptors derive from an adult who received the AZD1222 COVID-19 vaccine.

This CDR3 is CASSFSGASTDTQYF. The CDR3 nucleotides are TGTGCCAGCAGCTTTTCAGGGGCGAGCACAGATACGCAGTATTTT. The chain has TRBV11-3 and TRBJ2-3, with D possibly being TRBD1 (6 bases). CDR1 is SGHNT and CDR2 is YENEEA in the germline V gene. This CDR3 has 15 residues. V was cut by 3 bases and J by 0 bases, with 10 bases left in between.

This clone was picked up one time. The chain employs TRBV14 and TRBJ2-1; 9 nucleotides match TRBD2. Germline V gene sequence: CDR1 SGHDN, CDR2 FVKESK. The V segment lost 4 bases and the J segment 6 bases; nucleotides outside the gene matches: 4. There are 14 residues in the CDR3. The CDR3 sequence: CASSPWTSANEQFF. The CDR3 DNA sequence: TGTGCCAGCAGCCCCTGGACTAGCGCCAATGAGCAGTTCTTC.

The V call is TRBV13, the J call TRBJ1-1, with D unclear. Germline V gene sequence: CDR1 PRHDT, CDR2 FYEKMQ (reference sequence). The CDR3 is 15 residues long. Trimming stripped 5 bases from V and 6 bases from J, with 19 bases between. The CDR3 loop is CASSAGGPTGPEAFF. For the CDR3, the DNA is TGTGCCAGCAGCGCCGGAGGCCCCACCGGACCTGAAGCTTTCTTT.

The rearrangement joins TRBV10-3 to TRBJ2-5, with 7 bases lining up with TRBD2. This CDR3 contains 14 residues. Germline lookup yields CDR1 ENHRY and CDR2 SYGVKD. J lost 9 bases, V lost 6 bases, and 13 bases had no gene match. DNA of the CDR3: TGTGCCATCAGCCTCGGGACTACGCATGGGGCCCAGTACTTC. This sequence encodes CAISLGTTHGAQYF.

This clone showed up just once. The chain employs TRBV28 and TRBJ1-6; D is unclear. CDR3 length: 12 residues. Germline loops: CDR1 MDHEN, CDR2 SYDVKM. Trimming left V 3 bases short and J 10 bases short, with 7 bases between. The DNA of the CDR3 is TGTGCCAGCAGTTTCAGACCGTCACCCCTCCACTTT. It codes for CASSFRPSPLHF.

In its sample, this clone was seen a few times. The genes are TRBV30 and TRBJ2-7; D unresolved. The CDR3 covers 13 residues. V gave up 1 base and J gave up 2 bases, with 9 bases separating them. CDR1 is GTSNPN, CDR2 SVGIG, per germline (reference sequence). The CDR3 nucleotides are TGTGCCTGGAGTGGAAGCGTACCCTACGAGCAGTACTTC. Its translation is CAWSGSVPYEQYF.

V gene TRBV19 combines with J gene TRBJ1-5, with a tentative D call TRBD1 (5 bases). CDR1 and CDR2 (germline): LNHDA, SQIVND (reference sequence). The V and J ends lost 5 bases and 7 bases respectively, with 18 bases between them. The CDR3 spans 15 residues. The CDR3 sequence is CASSPLGGRGQPQHF. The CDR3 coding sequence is TGTGCCAGTAGTCCCCTTGGGGGTCGTGGGCAGCCCCAGCATTTT.

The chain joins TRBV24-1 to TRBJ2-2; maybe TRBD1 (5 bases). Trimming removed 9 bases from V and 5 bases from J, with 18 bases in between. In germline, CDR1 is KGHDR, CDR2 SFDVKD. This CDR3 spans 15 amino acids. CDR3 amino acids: CATSPQGRETGELFF. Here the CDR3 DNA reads TGTGCCACCTCCCCTCAGGGTAGGGAAACCGGGGAGCTGTTTTTT.